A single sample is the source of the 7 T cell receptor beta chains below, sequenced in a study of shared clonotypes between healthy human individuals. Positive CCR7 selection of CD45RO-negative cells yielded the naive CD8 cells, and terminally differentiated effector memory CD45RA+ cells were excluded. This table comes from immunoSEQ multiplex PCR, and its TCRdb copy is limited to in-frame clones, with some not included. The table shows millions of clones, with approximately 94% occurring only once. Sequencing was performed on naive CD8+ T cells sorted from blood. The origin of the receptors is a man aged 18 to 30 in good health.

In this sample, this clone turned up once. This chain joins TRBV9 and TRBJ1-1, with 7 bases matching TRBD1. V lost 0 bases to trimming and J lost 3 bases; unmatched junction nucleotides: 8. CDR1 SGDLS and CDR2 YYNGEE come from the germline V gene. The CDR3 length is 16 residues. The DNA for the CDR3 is TGTGCCAGCAGCGTAGATAAGGCAGGGGGACACACTGAAGCTTTCTTT. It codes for CASSVDKAGGHTEAFF.

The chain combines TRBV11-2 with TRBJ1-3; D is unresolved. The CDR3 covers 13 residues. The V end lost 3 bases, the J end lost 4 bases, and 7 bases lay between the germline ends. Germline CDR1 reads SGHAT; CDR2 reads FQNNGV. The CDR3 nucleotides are TGTGCCAGCAGCTTCGGCAGAGGAAACACCATATATTTT. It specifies CASSFGRGNTIYF.

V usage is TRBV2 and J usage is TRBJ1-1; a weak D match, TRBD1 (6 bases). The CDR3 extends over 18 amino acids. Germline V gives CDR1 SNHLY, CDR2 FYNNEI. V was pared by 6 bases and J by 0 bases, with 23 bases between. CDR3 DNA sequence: TGTGCCAGCAGCGAAACAACAGGGATGAGCCTCATGAACACTGAAGCTTTCTTT. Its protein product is CASSETTGMSLMNTEAFF.

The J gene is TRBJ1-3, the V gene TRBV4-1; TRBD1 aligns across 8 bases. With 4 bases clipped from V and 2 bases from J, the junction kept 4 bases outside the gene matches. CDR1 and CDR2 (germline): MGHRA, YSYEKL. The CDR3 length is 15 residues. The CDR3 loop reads CASSRDRSTGNTIYF. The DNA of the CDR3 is TGCGCCAGCAGCCGGGACAGGTCTACTGGAAACACCATATATTTT.

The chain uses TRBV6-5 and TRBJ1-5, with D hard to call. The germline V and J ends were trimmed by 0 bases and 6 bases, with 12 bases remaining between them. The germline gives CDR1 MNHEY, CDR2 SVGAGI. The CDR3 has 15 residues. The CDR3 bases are TGTGCCAGCAGTTACTCGAATATTTTAGGTCAGCCCCAGCATTTT. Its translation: CASSYSNILGQPQHF.

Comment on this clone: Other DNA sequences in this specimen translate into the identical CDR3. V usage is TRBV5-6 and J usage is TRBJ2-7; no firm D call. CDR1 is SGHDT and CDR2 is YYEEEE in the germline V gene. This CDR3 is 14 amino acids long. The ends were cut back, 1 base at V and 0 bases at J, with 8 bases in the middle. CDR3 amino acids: CASSLSGSSYEQYF. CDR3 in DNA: TGTGCCAGCAGCTTGTCTGGCAGCTCCTACGAGCAGTACTTC.

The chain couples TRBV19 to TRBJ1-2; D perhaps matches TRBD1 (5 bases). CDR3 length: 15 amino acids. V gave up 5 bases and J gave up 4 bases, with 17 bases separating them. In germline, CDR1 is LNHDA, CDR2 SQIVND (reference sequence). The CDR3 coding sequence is TGTGCCAGTAGTTTGTTGGGGGACGGAAGCTATGGCTACACCTTC. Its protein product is CASSLLGDGSYGYTF.